Listed below are T cell receptor beta chains from one sample, sequenced in a study of cytomegalovirus exposure and HLA in healthy donors. Profiling relied on immunoSEQ multiplex PCR, and the TCRdb table lists in-frame clones only, not all of them. The listing contains over 55,000 clones. Sample: PBMCs. The receptors here all came from a boy younger than 18 in good health and CMV-seronegative. Each CDR3 is given with its conserved first and last residue. D genes are given only for firm matches.

CDR3nt	CDR3aa	v_gene	j_gene	d_gene
TGTGCCAGCAGCCCGACTACTGCGGCTAGCACAGATACGCAGTATTTT	CASSPTTAASTDTQYF	TRBV4-2	TRBJ2-3	NA
TGTGCCAGCAGTGGGGGCAATGAAAAACTGTTTTTT	CASSGGNEKLFF	TRBV2	TRBJ1-4	NA
TGTGCCAGCAGAGGGACAGGTGTCCCCGGGGAGCTGTTTTTT	CASRGTGVPGELFF	TRBV6-5	TRBJ2-2	TRBD1
TGTGCCAGCAGCTTAAACGGTGGGTCTGGCGGCGAGCAGTACTTC	CASSLNGGSGGEQYF	TRBV7-2	TRBJ2-7	NA
TGTGCCAGCAGCCCCGGACAGGGCAATGGCTACACCTTC	CASSPGQGNGYTF	TRBV6-5	TRBJ1-2	TRBD1
TGCGCCAGCAGCCAAGAACAGTCACTTCCCTTACGCGATACGCAGTATTTT	CASSQEQSLPLRDTQYF	TRBV4-1	TRBJ2-3	NA
TGTGCCAGCAGCTCCCTAGCGGGAGGCGAGACCCAGTACTTC	CASSSLAGGETQYF	TRBV9	TRBJ2-5	TRBD2
TGTGCCAGCAGCCCCGCGGGCGGAGGCTATGGCTACACCTTC	CASSPAGGGYGYTF	TRBV7-6	TRBJ1-2	NA
TGTGCCAGCAGCCCAGGACAGGGGGCGCGAACTAATGAAAAACTGTTTTTT	CASSPGQGARTNEKLFF	TRBV5-5	TRBJ1-4	TRBD1
TGTGCCAGCTCCCGTGGACAGGGTGACGGAAACACCATATATTTT	CASSRGQGDGNTIYF	TRBV18	TRBJ1-3	TRBD1
TGTGCCAGCAGCTTAGACAATAACAGGGCCGGGGAGCTGTTTTTT	CASSLDNNRAGELFF	TRBV7-2	TRBJ2-2	NA
TGTGCCATCAGTGAGTCGTTCACAGCCCCGAATGAGCAGTTCTTC	CAISESFTAPNEQFF	TRBV10-3	TRBJ2-1	NA
TGTGCCACCAGGGGTAGCGGGGGGAGCTACGAGCAGTACTTC	CATRGSGGSYEQYF	TRBV15	TRBJ2-7	TRBD2
TGTGCCAGCAGCCCTGAAGGGGGTGTGGGGCAGTACTTC	CASSPEGGVGQYF	TRBV2	TRBJ2-7	NA
TGTGCCATCAGTGGACTAGCGGGAGTCAGGGGGGATACGCAGTATTTT	CAISGLAGVRGDTQYF	TRBV10-3	TRBJ2-3	TRBD2
TGTGCCGGCAGTGAATCATACAGGAACACTGAAGCTTTCTTT	CAGSESYRNTEAFF	TRBV25-1	TRBJ1-1	NA
TGCGCCAGCAGCTTGGGACTAGCGGGGGGGCCGGACAATGAGCAGTTCTTC	CASSLGLAGGPDNEQFF	TRBV5-1	TRBJ2-1	TRBD2
TGTGCCAGCAAAGCAGGGTTGGACACTGAAGCTTTCTTT	CASKAGLDTEAFF	TRBV6-1	TRBJ1-1	NA
TGTGCCAGCTCACGGTCGCAGGAACAGGGCACTGAAGCTTTCTTT	CASSRSQEQGTEAFF	TRBV18	TRBJ1-1	NA
TGTGCCAGCAGCGTTAGAGGGGAGACCCAGTACTTC	CASSVRGETQYF	TRBV9	TRBJ2-5	NA
TGCGCCAGCAGCCCCGGGACAAAAATGGGCTACGAGCAGTACTTC	CASSPGTKMGYEQYF	TRBV5-1	TRBJ2-7	NA
TGTGCCAGCAGCGTAATCCGAGAAGACAGGGGGCGGAATGGCTACACCTTC	CASSVIREDRGRNGYTF	TRBV9	TRBJ1-2	TRBD1
TGTGCCAGCAGGCGGGGTGAAAAACTGTTTTTT	CASRRGEKLFF	TRBV27	TRBJ1-4	NA
TGTGCCAGTCGGGACTATAAGAGCTCATATAATTCACCCCTCCACTTT	CASRDYKSSYNSPLHF	TRBV19	TRBJ1-6	NA
TGCGCCAGCAGCCTCGGACAGGTTGAGTCTGGGGAGCTGTTTTTT	CASSLGQVESGELFF	TRBV5-1	TRBJ2-2	TRBD1
TGTGCCAGCAGCCCAGGACAGGGGGCCCTCCCGGGGAATGAGCAGTTCTTC	CASSPGQGALPGNEQFF	TRBV11-3	TRBJ2-1	TRBD1
TGTGCCAGCAGCCCACAATCACAGATGGCGCAGTATTTT	CASSPQSQMAQYF	TRBV7-2	TRBJ2-3	NA
TGTGCCAGCAGTTCCCAACAGGCCCAAAAACTGTTTTTT	CASSSQQAQKLFF	TRBV6-5	TRBJ1-4	NA
TGTGCCCGCAGGGGTAGCACTGAAGCTTTCTTT	CARRGSTEAFF	TRBV30	TRBJ1-1	NA
TGTGCCAGCAGCTTGGCAGCTGAAGCTTTCTTT	CASSLAAEAFF	TRBV5-4	TRBJ1-1	NA
TGTGCCAGCCTAGCGGGGGACCAAGAGACCCAGTACTTC	CASLAGDQETQYF	TRBV5-5	TRBJ2-5	TRBD2
TGTGCCAGCAGAAACAGTCATGGCTACACCTTC	CASRNSHGYTF	TRBV27	TRBJ1-2	NA
TGCGCCAGCAGCCAGCAGGCGATGAACACTGAAGCTTTCTTT	CASSQQAMNTEAFF	TRBV4-3	TRBJ1-1	NA
TGTGCCAGCAGTTCCGCGGGGGGCGAAGAGACCCAGTACTTC	CASSSAGGEETQYF	TRBV28	TRBJ2-5	TRBD2
TGTGCCAGCAGCTCCCGACAGGGGTTCACTGAAGCTTTCTTT	CASSSRQGFTEAFF	TRBV5-4	TRBJ1-1	TRBD1
TGTGCCAGCAGCCAAAGACAGGTCCTCTCACCCCTCCACTTT	CASSQRQVLSPLHF	TRBV14	TRBJ1-6	NA
TGTGCCAGCAGCTTTGACAGCTCTTATGGCTACTCCTTC	CASSFDSSYGYSF	TRBV5-6	TRBJ1-2	NA
TGTGCCAGCTCGCAACGTTTAGCGGGGGTCCACGAGCAGTACTTC	CASSQRLAGVHEQYF	TRBV18	TRBJ2-7	TRBD2
TGTGCCAGCAGTGAAATCGGCTACGAGCAGTACTTC	CASSEIGYEQYF	TRBV6-1	TRBJ2-7	NA
TGTGCCAGCAGTACAGGGGGGGCTTCCAACCCTGGCTACACCTTC	CASSTGGASNPGYTF	TRBV7-2	TRBJ1-2	TRBD1
TGTGCCAGCATTCCCGGGGGGGCCGGGGAGACCCAGTACTTC	CASIPGGAGETQYF	TRBV6-1	TRBJ2-5	TRBD2
TGTGCCAGCAGTTTTTTCCGGGGCTCCTATAATTCACCCCTCCACTTT	CASSFFRGSYNSPLHF	TRBV28	TRBJ1-6	NA
TGCGCCAGCGAGCCCGGGACAGGGCACGGCTACACCTTC	CASEPGTGHGYTF	TRBV5-1	TRBJ1-2	TRBD1
TGTGCCAGCAGTCCGCCATTTACAGGGAGCCCTGAAGCTTTCTTT	CASSPPFTGSPEAFF	TRBV6-5	TRBJ1-1	NA
TGTGCCAGCAGTGAAGGAGGTCACGCTTTCTTT	CASSEGGHAFF	TRBV6-1	TRBJ1-1	NA
TGTGCCTGGAGTAGGGGTAACGAGCAGTACTTC	CAWSRGNEQYF	TRBV30	TRBJ2-7	NA